A selection of T cell receptor beta chains follows, all from one sample in a study of regulatory T cells in long-lasting Graves disease. MiXCR, run by TCRdb on the multiplex PCR reads, gives a single entry per CDR3 protein. The sample consists of 450,000 to 500,000 distinct CDR3 sequences, 15% to 20% of them appearing once. The same data also went into a second study, on T cells in Graves' hyperthyroidism and ophthalmopathy.

The starting material was peripheral blood mononuclear cells (PBMCs), obtained at new diagnosis, from a patient treated with antithyroid drugs. The receptors shown here come from a man aged 40-55 years with Graves disease. Each CDR3 is given with its conserved first and last residue. The order of the fields is CDR3 protein, D gene, V gene, clone size. The D gene is left open where the match is weak. A clone size is listed for some rows: how often the clone was seen (once, few, many), or a class if it is expanded.

CDR3: CASSLIWGPDTQYF
D: .
V: TRBV5-1
size: many

CDR3: CASSQIRTGTRKETQYF
D: TRBD2
V: TRBV2
size: .

CDR3: CASGQLLSNEQFF
D: .
V: TRBV19
size: .

CDR3: CSARATGLLFEQYF
D: .
V: TRBV20-1
size: many

CDR3: CASPRASCTGELFF
D: .
V: TRBV14
size: .

CDR3: CASSALQGYNEQFF
D: .
V: TRBV11-1
size: many

CDR3: CAWRATGGSEAFF
D: TRBD1
V: TRBV30
size: .

CDR3: CASSLDGTGTDTQYF
D: .
V: TRBV7-9
size: few

CDR3: CASSYGGAGNQPQHF
D: .
V: TRBV2
size: few

CDR3: CSAKGQGGKPQHF
D: TRBD1
V: TRBV20-1
size: many